This is a list of T cell receptor beta chains from one sample in a study of molecular identifiers for immune sequencing clone quantification. TCRdb reprocessed the PCR reads with MiXCR, giving one entry per CDR3 protein. Among fewer than 75,000 distinct CDR3 sequences listed, 15% to 20% were seen once. Sequences were obtained from naive CD8+ T cells from blood, with Jurkat cell RNA spiked in. The origin of the receptors is a human donor in good health. Some libraries in this study had Jurkat cell RNA spiked in. Each CDR3 is given with its conserved first and last residue. A D gene is named only where the DNA matches it firmly. Part of the rows lack a size; the others show once, few, many or a class for expanded clones.

TGTGCCAGCAGCCCCGACAGAGAGGTTATTTTCCTCTCTGGAAACACCATATATTTT	CASSPDREVIFLSGNTIYF	-	TRBV6-6	TRBJ1-3	few
TGTGCCAGCAGCTCGGTTGCAGAAGAGCAGTACTTC	CASSSVAEEQYF	-	TRBV5-6	TRBJ2-7	-
TGCGCCAGCAGCCCGAGCGGGAACTACTACAGTGAGCAGTTCTTC	CASSPSGNYYSEQFF	TRBD2	TRBV4-1	TRBJ2-1	few
TGTGCCAGCAGCCCTGGACTGCTCGGGAGCCTTTACAATGAGCAGTTCTTC	CASSPGLLGSLYNEQFF	-	TRBV5-6	TRBJ2-1	many
TGTGCCATCAGTACCGATAAACTAGTCCTTGCTGAAGCTTTCTTT	CAISTDKLVLAEAFF	-	TRBV10-3	TRBJ1-1	many
TGTGCCAGCAGCATTAGGGACAGGGAAGAGACCCAGTACTTC	CASSIRDREETQYF	TRBD1	TRBV7-9	TRBJ2-5	many
TGTGCCACCAGTGATGGACTAAAAGAGACCCAGTACTTC	CATSDGLKETQYF	-	TRBV24-1	TRBJ2-5	many
TGTGCCACCAGTGAATCCGGGACAGGGATCCACGAGCAGTACTTC	CATSESGTGIHEQYF	TRBD1	TRBV24-1	TRBJ2-7	many
TGCGCCAGCAGTCAATCCCACAGTCCTATCACCCGAAATTCACCCCTCCACTTT	CASSQSHSPITRNSPLHF	-	TRBV23-1	TRBJ1-6	many
TGTGCCAGCAGCCTGGGACCATCCTACGAGCAGTACTTC	CASSLGPSYEQYF	-	TRBV27	TRBJ2-7	many
TGCAGCGTCGCAATAGCGGGACGGGGAGAGACCCAGTACTTC	CSVAIAGRGETQYF	TRBD2	TRBV29-1	TRBJ2-5	many
TGCAGCGTTGAACAGGGATCCGGCGAGCAGTACTTC	CSVEQGSGEQYF	-	TRBV29-1	TRBJ2-7	many
TGTGCCAGTAGTATAGGGGACAGGGAGGAGCGCAATCAGCCCCAGCATTTT	CASSIGDREERNQPQHF	TRBD1	TRBV19	TRBJ1-5	many
TGTGCCAGCAGCCCGCAGGGGACCTCGCAGAGCGAGCAGTGCTTC	CASSPQGTSQSEQCF	-	TRBV7-9	TRBJ2-7	-
TGTGCCATAAGTGGGACAGGGAACACTGAAGCTTTCTTT	CAISGTGNTEAFF	TRBD1	TRBV7-9	TRBJ1-1	few
TGTGCCACCTCATACCCCGCGGGAAATCAGCCCCAGCATTTT	CATSYPAGNQPQHF	-	TRBV19	TRBJ1-5	-